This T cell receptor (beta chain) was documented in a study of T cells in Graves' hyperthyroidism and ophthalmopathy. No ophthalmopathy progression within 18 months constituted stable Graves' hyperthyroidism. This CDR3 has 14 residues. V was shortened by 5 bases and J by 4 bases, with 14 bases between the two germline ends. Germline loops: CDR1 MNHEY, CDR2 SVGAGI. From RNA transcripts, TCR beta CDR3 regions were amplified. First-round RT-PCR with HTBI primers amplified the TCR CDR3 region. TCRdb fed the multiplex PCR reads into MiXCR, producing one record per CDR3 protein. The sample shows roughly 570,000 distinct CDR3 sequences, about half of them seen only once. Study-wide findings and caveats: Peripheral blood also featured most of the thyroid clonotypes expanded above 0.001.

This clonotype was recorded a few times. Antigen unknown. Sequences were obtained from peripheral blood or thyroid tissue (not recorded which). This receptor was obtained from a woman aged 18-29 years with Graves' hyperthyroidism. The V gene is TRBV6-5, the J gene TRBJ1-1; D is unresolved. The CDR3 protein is CASSVSGFATEAFF. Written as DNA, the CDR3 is TGTGCCAGCAGTGTAAGCGGGTTCGCCACTGAAGCTTTCTTT.